The 15 T cell receptor beta chains presented below share a single source sample, sequenced in a study of control samples from healthy donors and cancer patients. Some clones are missing from TCRdb's copy, which holds only in-frame ones; the method was immunoSEQ multiplex PCR. The sample has some 140,000 clones; roughly 94% are singletons. The sequencing input was PBMCs. These receptor sequences come from a man in his sixties with colorectal cancer.

The chain combines TRBV5-1 with TRBJ1-4; 7 nucleotides line up with TRBD1. Germline V gene lookup returns CDR1 SGHRS and CDR2 YFSETQ. With V trimmed by 2 bases and J by 5 bases, 6 bases remained unmatched. This CDR3 comprises 15 residues. In nucleotides, the CDR3 is TGCGCCAGCAGCTTAACGGGACAGCAGAATGAAAAACTGTTTTTT. It specifies CASSLTGQQNEKLFF.

The rearrangement links TRBV7-2 to TRBJ1-1; D gene ambiguous. The V gene's germline CDR1 is SGHTA and CDR2 FQGNSA. The V end lost 1 base, the J end lost 4 bases, and 10 bases lay between the germline ends. The CDR3 is made up of 14 amino acids. The CDR3 protein is CASSLEPAITEAFF. In DNA form, the CDR3 reads TGTGCCAGCAGCTTAGAACCTGCGATCACTGAAGCTTTCTTT.

The V gene is TRBV12-3 or TRBV12-4, the J gene TRBJ2-3; maybe TRBD1 (5 bases). Deletions cut 2 bases from V and 5 bases from J, with 5 bases between. The CDR3 has 12 amino acids. For the CDR3, the DNA is TGTGCCAGCAGTTTAAGGGGAGATACGCAGTATTTT. This gives the protein CASSLRGDTQYF.

The J gene is TRBJ2-1, the V gene TRBV29-1; tentatively, D is TRBD1 or TRBD2 (5 bases each). The CDR3 runs to 15 residues. Germline V gene sequence: CDR1 SQVTM, CDR2 ANQGSEA. The V gene lost 0 bases and the J gene lost 5 bases, with 14 bases spanning the gap. Here the CDR3 DNA reads TGCAGCGTTGAAGAGTGGGGGTCCCTTAACAATGAGCAGTTCTTC. Its protein is CSVEEWGSLNNEQFF.

The J gene is TRBJ1-1, the V gene TRBV5-1, with 9 nucleotides matching TRBD1. Losses at the gene ends were 4 bases for V and 1 base for J; bases not matched to a gene: 23. Germline V lookup: CDR1 SGHRS, CDR2 YFSETQ. This CDR3 has 21 amino acids. This CDR3 reads CASSMGEIGMGQGRANTEAFF. The CDR3 coding sequence is TGCGCCAGCAGCATGGGTGAGATTGGTATGGGACAGGGACGGGCGAACACTGAAGCTTTCTTT.

V gene TRBV6-2 or TRBV6-3 combines with J gene TRBJ2-7; D is perhaps TRBD2 (5 bases). Trimming removed 2 bases from V and 2 bases from J, with 10 bases in between. The CDR3 consists of 14 residues. Per germline, CDR1 MNHEY and CDR2 SVGEGT. The CDR3 DNA sequence: TGTGCCAGCAGTTACGGACTTCTCGCCTACGAGCAGTACTTC. Its protein product is CASSYGLLAYEQYF.

To note about this clone: This specimen includes other DNA sequences encoding the same CDR3. V gene TRBV27 combines with J gene TRBJ1-4; 7 nucleotides match TRBD1. This CDR3 has 16 residues. Germline V gene data show CDR1 as MNHEY and CDR2 as SMNVEV (reference sequence). V trimming: 4 bases; J trimming: 4 bases; junction bases outside the gene matches: 9. CDR3: CASSSGRGQSNEKLFF. The CDR3 coding sequence is TGTGCCAGCAGTTCCGGGAGGGGGCAAAGTAATGAAAAACTGTTTTTT.

The J gene is TRBJ1-3, the V gene TRBV19, with D maybe TRBD1 (5 bases). Trimming took 1 base from V and 2 from J, leaving 9 bases between them. The CDR3 is 15 amino acids. In germline, CDR1 is LNHDA, CDR2 SQIVND (reference sequence). CDR3 sequence reads: CASSIAPRAGNTIYF. CDR3 coding DNA: TGTGCCAGTAGTATAGCCCCCAGGGCTGGAAACACCATATATTTT.

This clone was seen a single time. This chain links TRBV19 with TRBJ2-5; TRBD1 or TRBD2 may be the D gene (5 bases each). Per germline, CDR1 LNHDA and CDR2 SQIVND (reference sequence). The CDR3 contains 16 residues. The V gene lost 2 bases and the J gene lost 5 bases, with 18 bases spanning the gap. The CDR3 sequence is CASSIMYGTPGETQYF. DNA for the CDR3: TGTGCCAGTAGTATAATGTATGGGACGCCCGGGGAGACCCAGTACTTC.

The chain employs TRBV12-3 or TRBV12-4 and TRBJ2-3, with D possibly matching TRBD2 (7 bases). The CDR3 sequence is 12 residues long. V was shortened by 8 bases and J by 7 bases, with 13 bases between the two germline ends. DNA for the CDR3: TGTGCCAGCGAGGGGGGGGCGAATACGCAGTATTTT. Encoded protein: CASEGGANTQYF.

The chain combines TRBV10-3 with TRBJ2-2; 7 bases map to TRBD1. The germline gives CDR1 ENHRY, CDR2 SYGVKD. CDR3 size: 14 residues. J gave up 2 bases and V 10 bases, and 7 bases lay outside the gene matches. CDR3 sequence (DNA): TGTGCCAGTCGCCGGGACAGCAACACCGGGGAGCTGTTTTTT. Its protein product is CASRRDSNTGELFF.

The chain recombines TRBV10-1 with TRBJ1-1, with no clear D. The germline gives CDR1 WNHNN, CDR2 SYGVQD (reference sequence). V was shortened by 0 bases and J by 4 bases, with 6 bases between the two germline ends. The CDR3 is 13 amino acids. CDR3 in DNA: TGCGCCAGCAGTGAGTCAGTAGGCACTGAAGCTTTCTTT. It is translated as CASSESVGTEAFF.

This chain joins TRBV7-2 and TRBJ1-2, with 9 bases that match TRBD1. The CDR3 length is 13 residues. V dropped 5 bases and J dropped 8; count of bases not matched to a gene: 6. In germline, CDR1 is SGHTA, CDR2 FQGNSA. DNA for the CDR3: TGTGCCAGCAGCATAACAGGGGGCAGGGGCTACACCTTC. This sequence encodes CASSITGGRGYTF.

This CDR3 reads CASRGRDRNTIYF. Written as DNA, the CDR3 is TGTGCCAGCAGGGGCAGGGATCGAAACACCATATATTTT. The rearrangement links TRBV6-5 to TRBJ1-3; D is possibly TRBD1 (5 bases). The CDR3 length is 13 residues. Germline V gene lookup returns CDR1 MNHEY and CDR2 SVGAGI. The V end was cut by 6 bases, the J end by 5 bases, with 11 bases between.

This clone is a singleton in its sample. V gene TRBV19 combines with J gene TRBJ1-1; perhaps TRBD1 as D (5 bases). CDR3 length equals 14 residues. The germline gives CDR1 LNHDA, CDR2 SQIVND (reference sequence). Deletions cut 0 bases from V and 7 bases from J, with 12 bases between. CDR3 sequence: CASSIEEGRVEAFF. The CDR3 nucleotides read TGTGCCAGTAGTATAGAAGAGGGGAGAGTTGAAGCTTTCTTT. The variable domain in full, with the rest retrieved from reference TRBV19 and TRBJ1-1, is DGGITQSPKYLFRKEGQNVTLSCEQNLNHDAMYWYRQDPGQGLRLIYYSQIVNDFQKGDIAEGYSVSREKKESFPLTVTSAQKNPTAFYLCASSIEEGRVEAFFGQGTRLTVV.